The clone carrying this TCR beta chain was detected only once. The germline V gene encodes CDR1 SGHTA and CDR2 FQGNSA. Trimming removed 3 bases from V and 5 bases from J, with 14 bases in between. There are 15 residues in the CDR3. The data belong to a study of patients and donors after allogeneic stem cell transplantation. TCRdb reprocessed the RT-PCR reads via MiXCR and lists one record per CDR3 protein. The sample lists 200,000 to 250,000 distinct CDR3 sequences, roughly 13% occurring once. This TCR was sampled from a human donor who was either an allogeneic HSCT recipient or a stem cell or donor lymphocyte infusion donor (not recorded which). It is not recorded whose cells these are; they may come from a transplant donor. Source material: blood, either unsorted or a sorted T cell fraction (not recorded which). V usage is TRBV7-2 and J usage is TRBJ1-5; the D is unclear. The DNA for the CDR3 is TGTGCCAGCAGCTTCTATCCAGGTGGTGATCAGCCCCAGCATTTT. Translation: CASSFYPGGDQPQHF.